Presented here are 27 T cell receptor beta chains from one specimen sequenced in a study of shared clonotypes between healthy human individuals. The assay was immunoSEQ multiplex PCR, and TCRdb's table has in-frame clones only and misses some. The data hold 450,000 to 500,000 clones, with roughly 80% observed a single time. Sequenced material: PBMCs. These receptors originate from a woman between 40 and 55 years old in good health. Some clones in this sample may be carry-over from other donors' samples.

This clone was seen more than once but under ten times. The chain employs TRBV7-9 and TRBJ2-5; the D gene is possibly TRBD2 (6 bases). The germline gives CDR1 SEHNR, CDR2 FQNEAQ (reference sequence). This CDR3 has 14 amino acids. V gave up 2 bases and J gave up 1 base, with 8 bases separating them. The CDR3 DNA sequence: TGTGCCAGCAGCTTACTGGGGGGCCAAGAGACCCAGTACTTC. Protein: CASSLLGGQETQYF.

The V and J genes are TRBV2 and TRBJ2-1; TRBD2 agrees at 7 bases. Germline V gene data show CDR1 as SNHLY and CDR2 as FYNNEI. The CDR3 has 17 residues. The V and J ends lost 2 bases and 4 bases, in that order; junction bases with no gene match: 11. CDR3 residues: CASSEFGAGALYNEQFF. The DNA of the CDR3 is TGTGCCAGCAGTGAATTTGGTGCGGGAGCGTTATACAATGAGCAGTTCTTC.

The chain carries TRBV7-8 and TRBJ2-2, with TRBD2 as a possible D gene (6 bases). CDR1 SGHVS and CDR2 FQNEAQ come from the germline V gene. CDR3 size: 14 residues. V was trimmed by 5 bases and J by 3 bases, leaving 10 bases between them. CDR3 in DNA: TGTGCCAGCAGCCTAACTAGCCACACCGGGGAGCTGTTTTTT. Protein product: CASSLTSHTGELFF.

A word on this clone: It is likely a read error: a sequence one base away is far more abundant. The rearrangement uses TRBV7-2 and TRBJ1-2; 9 bases are shared with TRBD1. CDR1 and CDR2 from the germline V gene are SGHTA and FQGNSA. CDR3 length equals 14 residues. CDR3 region: CAGSRSGTGSGYTF. In DNA, the CDR3 is TGTGCCGGCAGTCGTAGCGGGACAGGGAGCGGCTACACCTTC.

This clone was detected only a few times. The gene calls are TRBV11-2 and TRBJ2-1, with D possibly matching TRBD1 (6 bases). The CDR3 covers 16 residues. Per the germline V gene, CDR1 is SGHAT and CDR2 is FQNNGV. V was shortened by 5 bases and J by 2 bases, with 16 bases between the two germline ends. CDR3 in amino acids: CASSPGDRRAYNEQFF. CDR3 DNA: TGTGCCAGCAGCCCCGGCGACAGGCGAGCCTACAATGAGCAGTTCTTC.

The chain links TRBV29-1 to TRBJ2-3; D gene ambiguous. The CDR3 has 12 amino acids. The ends were cut back, 3 bases at V and 2 bases at J, with 6 bases in the middle. Per the germline V gene, CDR1 is SQVTM and CDR2 is ANQGSEA. The CDR3 loop reads CSVEAVTDTQYF. The CDR3 coding sequence is TGCAGCGTTGAGGCAGTCACAGATACGCAGTATTTT.

The CDR3 sequence is CASSLYSGTVLEKLFF. The CDR3 DNA reads TGTGCCAGCAGCTTATATTCGGGGACAGTCCTTGAAAAACTGTTTTTT. V is TRBV7-9 and J is TRBJ1-4, with 7 positions matching TRBD1. Trimming took 2 bases from V and 7 from J; bases not matched to a gene: 10. The CDR3 extends over 16 amino acids. The V gene's germline CDR1 is SEHNR and CDR2 FQNEAQ (reference sequence). Supplemented by reference TRBV7-9 and TRBJ1-4, the full variable domain reads DTGVSQNPRHKITKRGQNVTFRCDPISEHNRLYWYRQTLGQGPEFLTYFQNEAQLEKSRLLSDRFSAERPKGSFSTLEIQRTEQGDSAMYLCASSLYSGTVLEKLFFGSGTQLSVL.

The rearrangement links TRBV7-9 to TRBJ1-5, with D possibly matching TRBD1 (5 bases). Deletions cut 3 bases from V and 2 bases from J, with 8 bases between. Germline loops: CDR1 SEHNR, CDR2 FQNEAQ (reference sequence). The CDR3 has 14 residues. The CDR3 loop reads CASSLQGRNQPQHF. The DNA of the CDR3 is TGTGCCAGCAGCTTGCAGGGTCGCAATCAGCCCCAGCATTTT. The full variable domain, its missing parts supplied by reference TRBV7-9 and TRBJ1-5, is DTGVSQNPRHKITKRGQNVTFRCDPISEHNRLYWYRQTLGQGPEFLTYFQNEAQLEKSRLLSDRFSAERPKGSFSTLEIQRTEQGDSAMYLCASSLQGRNQPQHFGDGTRLSIL.

The chain combines TRBV28 with TRBJ2-1; 11 bases match TRBD1. V lost 7 bases, J lost 4 bases, and 9 bases stayed unmatched. Germline V gives CDR1 MDHEN, CDR2 SYDVKM. The CDR3 sequence is 16 residues long. The CDR3 here is CASTGGGTGGYNEQFF. The CDR3 bases are TGTGCCAGCACCGGCGGTGGGACAGGGGGTTACAATGAGCAGTTCTTC.

This chain connects TRBV6-1 to TRBJ2-1; the D call may be TRBD1 or TRBD2 (5 bases each). The germline V and J ends were trimmed by 4 bases and 2 bases, with 12 bases remaining between them. The V gene's germline CDR1 is MNHNS and CDR2 SASEGT. The CDR3 totals 15 residues. The CDR3: CASSVFRDAYNEQFF. CDR3 coding DNA: TGTGCCAGCAGTGTGTTCCGGGACGCCTACAATGAGCAGTTCTTC.

Note on this clone: Since a far larger clone is one base different, this is likely a read error. Other nucleotide sequences in the sample specify the same CDR3. The CDR3 protein is CASSVTPSSGANVLTF. The DNA for the CDR3 is TGTGCCAGCAGTGTAACTCCCAGCTCTGGGGCCAACGTCCTGACTTTC. The chain has TRBV9 and TRBJ2-6; D unclear. The germline V gene encodes CDR1 SGDLS and CDR2 YYNGEE. The V end was cut by 5 bases, the J end by 0 bases, with 12 bases between. CDR3 size: 16 residues.

J is TRBJ2-1 and V is TRBV19; 8 bases are shared with TRBD1. The V and J ends lost 3 bases and 6 bases, in that order; junction bases with no gene match: 1. This CDR3 is 13 amino acids long. Germline CDR1 reads LNHDA; CDR2 reads SQIVND (reference sequence). CDR3 in DNA: TGTGCCAGTAGTATTGGACAGGGCAATGAGCAGTTCTTC. Translation: CASSIGQGNEQFF.

V usage is TRBV28 and J usage is TRBJ2-7; a possible D gene is TRBD1 (5 bases). Germline CDR1 reads MDHEN; CDR2 reads SYDVKM. There are 12 residues in the CDR3. The germline V and J ends were trimmed by 9 bases and 1 base, with 10 bases remaining between them. The CDR3 reads CASQGQSYEQYF. As DNA, the CDR3 is TGTGCCAGTCAAGGACAATCCTACGAGCAGTACTTC.

V and J are TRBV27 and TRBJ2-4; no reliable D call. Trimming took 5 bases from V and 0 from J, leaving 8 bases between them. CDR3 length equals 14 residues. Germline V lookup: CDR1 MNHEY, CDR2 SMNVEV (reference sequence). CDR3 bases: TGTGCCAGCAGTCCACTTATAGCCAAAAACATTCAGTACTTC. Its protein product is CASSPLIAKNIQYF.

This clone came up a few times. The CDR3 region is CASSRMDGGRYGYTF. CDR3 bases: TGTGCCAGCAGCCGGATGGACGGGGGCCGTTATGGCTACACCTTC. The chain recombines TRBV5-4 with TRBJ1-2; tentative D call: TRBD1 (6 bases). Germline CDR1 SGHNT, CDR2 YYREEE (reference sequence). There are 15 residues in the CDR3. V was pared by 4 bases and J by 5 bases, with 18 bases between.

J is TRBJ2-1 and V is TRBV7-6; TRBD2 matches 7 bases. With 3 bases clipped from V and 7 bases from J, the junction kept 9 bases outside the gene matches. The CDR3 extends over 15 amino acids. The germline V gene encodes CDR1 SGHVS and CDR2 FNYEAQ. The CDR3 coding sequence is TGTGCCAGCAGCTTCGCCGATGGACTAGTTAATGAGCAGTTCTTC. Translation gives CASSFADGLVNEQFF.

This clone appeared a few times. V is TRBV4-1 and J is TRBJ2-5; TRBD2 matches 9 bases. Germline-derived CDR1 and CDR2 are MGHRA and YSYEKL. This CDR3 comprises 16 residues. V lost 4 bases to trimming and J lost 7 bases; unmatched junction nucleotides: 13. The CDR3 region has the DNA TGCGCCAGCAGCCTATCCCTGACTAGCGGCCAGGCGACCCAGTACTTC. Its translation is CASSLSLTSGQATQYF.

On this clone: This sequence is one base from a far larger clone and is likely a read error. Other DNA sequences in this specimen translate into the identical CDR3. V usage is TRBV4-2 and J usage is TRBJ1-2; D call uncertain. Germline V gene sequence: CDR1 LGHNA, CDR2 YNFKEQ. V was trimmed by 1 base and J by 3 bases, leaving 9 bases between them. The CDR3 totals 14 residues. CDR3 DNA sequence: TGTGCCAGCAGCCAAGTTCCAGACTACTATGGCTACACCTTC. Protein sequence: CASSQVPDYYGYTF.

Worth noting for this clone: This likely came from a read error, as a far larger clone is one base away. The same CDR3 also results from other DNA sequences found in this sample. The chain uses TRBV7-8 and TRBJ2-7; the D gene is possibly TRBD1 (6 bases). This CDR3 is built from 14 residues. Germline V gene lookup returns CDR1 SGHVS and CDR2 FQNEAQ. DNA of the CDR3: TGTGCCAGCAGCTTGAGGACAGACTCCTACGAGCAGTACTTT. As protein: CASSLRTDSYEQYF.

This chain uses TRBV28 with TRBJ2-1, with D unclear. CDR1 and CDR2 from the germline V gene are MDHEN and SYDVKM. There are 12 residues in the CDR3. V was pared by 6 bases and J by 8 bases, with 11 bases between. Written as DNA, the CDR3 is TGTGCCAGCAGCTCCCTAGGCGATGAGCAGTTCTTC. It encodes CASSSLGDEQFF.

The chain is built from TRBV7-8 and TRBJ1-5, with TRBD1 as a possible D gene (5 bases). V lost 1 base and J 7 bases, leaving 14 bases between the germline ends. In germline, CDR1 is SGHVS, CDR2 FQNEAQ. This CDR3 has 15 amino acids. CDR3: CASSLVGTQWQPQHF. The CDR3 DNA is TGTGCCAGCAGCTTAGTAGGGACCCAGTGGCAGCCCCAGCATTTT. The variable domain in full, completed from reference TRBV7-8 and TRBJ1-5, reads GAGVSQSPRYKVAKRGQDVALRCDPISGHVSLFWYQQALGQGPEFLTYFQNEAQLDKSGLPSDRFFAERPEGSVSTLKIQRTQQEDSAVYLCASSLVGTQWQPQHFGDGTRLSIL.

This clone was detected once. The chain carries TRBV30 and TRBJ2-2, with D perhaps matching TRBD1 (5 bases). The length of the CDR3 is 13 residues. The germline V gene has CDR1 GTSNPN and CDR2 SVGIG (reference sequence). V was pared by 0 bases and J by 5 bases, with 7 bases between. Written as DNA, the CDR3 is TGTGCCTGGAGTGTTGGGGCAACCGGGGAGCTGTTTTTT. This translates into CAWSVGATGELFF.

The chain is built from TRBV7-2 and TRBJ1-2, with TRBD1 matching over 7 bases. Germline V gives CDR1 SGHTA, CDR2 FQGNSA. Trimming took 5 bases from V and 8 from J; bases not matched to a gene: 5. The CDR3 covers 12 residues. CDR3 amino acids: CASSLDRVGYTF. The CDR3 coding sequence is TGTGCCAGCAGCCTTGACAGGGTCGGCTACACCTTC.

On this clone itself: This likely came from a read error, as a far larger clone is one base away. The sample has other DNA sequences that encode this CDR3 too. The chain employs TRBV27 and TRBJ2-1, with 7 positions matching TRBD2. Germline V CDR1 and CDR2: MNHEY, SMNVEV (reference sequence). This CDR3 has 16 residues. CDR3 protein: CASSSLQRGAYNEQFF. CDR3 in DNA: TGTGCCAGCAGTTCCCTCCAGCGGGGCGCCTACAACGAGCAGTTCTTC.

The chain couples TRBV7-9 to TRBJ2-2; D not certain. Germline-derived CDR1 and CDR2 are SEHNR and FQNEAQ (reference sequence). The CDR3 sequence is 13 residues long. V was trimmed by 8 bases and J by 7 bases, leaving 14 bases between them. The DNA for the CDR3 is TGTGCCAGCCACCTTACCCATGTCGGGGAGCTGTTTTTT. As protein: CASHLTHVGELFF.

The V and J genes are TRBV29-1 and TRBJ1-1; D ambiguous. This CDR3 has 13 residues. The V end lost 4 bases, the J end lost 1 base, and 10 bases lay between the germline ends. The germline V gene has CDR1 SQVTM and CDR2 ANQGSEA. The CDR3: CSVAVTKNTEAFF. The CDR3 DNA follows: TGCAGCGTTGCCGTGACAAAGAACACTGAAGCTTTCTTT.

The chain carries TRBV6-1 and TRBJ2-2; D is possibly TRBD1 or TRBD2 (5 bases each). V lost 7 bases to trimming and J lost 8 bases, with 17 bases between them. Germline CDR1 is MNHNS and CDR2 is SASEGT. This CDR3 has 14 amino acids. The CDR3 region has the DNA TGTGCCAGCACCCTGGGACCCCCGGGGGGGGAGCTGTTTTTT. This codes for CASTLGPPGGELFF.